The T cell receptor beta chain under discussion was sequenced for a study of molecular identifiers for immune sequencing clone quantification. The CDR3 has 14 amino acids. Study results and caveats: Detecting spiked Jurkat TCR RNA from one cell among approximately 1 million naive cells was reportedly possible.

This clonotype appeared a few times. The antigen is not known. One end of the junction does not line up with germline, which may come from a read error. The use of previously described methods and listed TCR primers produced the bulk TCR libraries. MiXCR was run by TCRdb on the PCR reads, yielding one entry per CDR3 protein. Among 460,000 or so distinct CDR3 sequences listed, 20% to 25% were seen once. The V and J genes are TRBV5-3 and TRBJ2-7; 8 bases are shared with TRBD2. TRBV5-3 is designated an ORF whose function remains uncertain. Material: naive CD8+ T cells from blood, with Jurkat cell RNA spiked in. Stated subset: FACS-sorted CD8+CD4-CCR7+CD45RA+ naive T cells. The clonotype was recovered from a human donor in good health. Some libraries in this study had Jurkat cell RNA spiked in. DNA of the CDR3: TGTGCCAGCAGCTTTCGACTAGCGACGGACGAGCAGTACTTC. The encoded protein is CASSFRLATDEQYF.